This T cell receptor beta chain originates from a study of neurological immune-mediated disorders. This clonotype was recorded at least ten times. The CDR3 runs to 16 residues. Germline V gene lookup returns CDR1 LGHDT and CDR2 YNNKEL (reference sequence). V lost 1 base, J lost 5 bases, and 9 bases stayed unmatched. 5'RACE with 10-nucleotide random UMIs produced the cDNA. In TCRdb, the 5' RACE reads were re-called with MiXCR into one record per CDR3 protein. The sample has some 48,000 distinct CDR3 sequences, under 25% seen once. Time point meaning: technical triplicate 3. Material for sequencing was PBMCs. The receptor's source is a man between 60 and 75 years old with HTLV-1-associated myelopathy (HAM/TSP). This chain joins TRBV3-1 and TRBJ1-1; 8 bases align to TRBD1. The chain's CDR3 is CASSQGYGQGATEAFF. CDR3 DNA sequence: TGTGCCAGCAGCCAAGGGTATGGACAGGGTGCGACTGAAGCTTTCTTT.